This passage covers 30 T cell receptor beta chains from one sample sequenced in a study of blood T cells in healthy people across ages. Together with a sample-barcoded 5' primer, a J-beta primer mix was included in a second PCR lasting roughly 6 to 12 cycles. Each CDR3 protein is one row after TCRdb ran MiXCR on the 5' RACE reads. The sample lists roughly 2 million distinct CDR3 sequences, 49% occurring once. Sequencing was done on a sample of blood. The source of these receptors is a woman aged 35 to 49 in good health.

A word on this clonotype: One end of the junction varies from germline; a read error may be responsible. This rearrangement joins TRBV7-7 to TRBJ2-5; 7 bases match TRBD1. This CDR3 spans 16 amino acids. The V gene's germline CDR1 is SSHAT and CDR2 FNYEAQ (reference sequence). The CDR3 reads CASSLEPGTAQETQYF. The CDR3 nucleotides are TGTGCTAGCAGCTTAGAACCCGGGACAGCACAAGAGACCCAGTACTTC.

There are a few counts of this clonotype. This chain connects TRBV20-1 to TRBJ1-2, with TRBD1 matching 9 bases. The CDR3 has 13 amino acids. Germline V gene data show CDR1 as DFQATT and CDR2 as SNEGSKA (reference sequence). V was clipped by 6 bases and J by 5 bases; unmatched bases: 7. The CDR3 protein is CSAETTGGYGYTF. In DNA form, the CDR3 reads TGCAGTGCCGAAACGACAGGGGGATATGGCTACACCTTC.

The V call is TRBV29-1, the J call TRBJ1-2, with D perhaps matching TRBD1 (5 bases). CDR1 is SQVTM, CDR2 ANQGSEA, per germline. There are 11 residues in the CDR3. The CDR3 sequence: CSGGTNYGYTF. The CDR3 DNA reads TGCAGTGGGGGGACTAACTATGGCTACACCTTC.

This clonotype was seen only a few times. The rearrangement uses TRBV12-3 or TRBV12-4 and TRBJ2-1, with TRBD1 matching over 8 bases. With 4 bases clipped from V and 7 bases from J, the junction kept 12 bases outside the gene matches. The CDR3 runs 16 residues. The CDR3 reads CASSSPRTGYGNEQFF. The CDR3 bases are TGTGCCAGCAGTTCCCCACGGACAGGGTACGGAAATGAGCAGTTCTTC.

This sequence joins TRBV7-2 and TRBJ2-5, with D unclear. Germline loops: CDR1 SGHTA, CDR2 FQGNSA. This CDR3 region has 13 residues. V lost 3 bases to trimming and J lost 5 bases, with 10 bases between them. Here the CDR3 reads CASSFAFGETQYF. As DNA, the CDR3 is TGTGCCAGCAGCTTCGCTTTTGGGGAGACCCAGTACTTC.

For the CDR3, the DNA is TGCGCCAGCAGCCCAGGGACAGACTCCTCCTACAATGAGCAGTTCTTC. It yields the protein CASSPGTDSSYNEQFF. The V call is TRBV5-1, the J call TRBJ2-1; TRBD1 aligns across 7 bases. Germline V gene lookup returns CDR1 SGHRS and CDR2 YFSETQ. Trimming took 4 bases from V and 0 from J; bases not matched to a gene: 7. The CDR3 sequence is 16 residues long.

This CDR3 is CASREDRDETQYF. CDR3 nucleotides: TGTGCCAGCAGGGAGGACAGGGATGAGACCCAGTACTTC. V is TRBV12-3 or TRBV12-4 and J is TRBJ2-7; the match to TRBD1 covers 8 bases. The DNA end is more similar to TRBJ2-5, so the J call may be wrong. This CDR3 comprises 13 residues.

This clonotype was counted only a few times. The chain has TRBV5-6 and TRBJ2-1; D unclear. This CDR3 is 15 amino acids long. V was clipped by 4 bases and J by 4 bases, with 15 bases between them. Germline V gene data show CDR1 as SGHDT and CDR2 as YYEEEE. The CDR3 loop is CASSVPSRSYNEQFF. The CDR3 nucleotides read TGTGCCAGCAGCGTCCCCTCCAGAAGTTACAATGAGCAGTTCTTC.

V is TRBV27 and J is TRBJ2-7, with D possibly TRBD1 on 6 matching bases. From germline, CDR1 is MNHEY and CDR2 SMNVEV (reference sequence). V was cut by 3 bases and J by 4 bases, with 10 bases left in between. The CDR3 spans 13 residues. CDR3 nucleotide sequence: TGTGCCAGCAGTTTGACCGACAGGTACGAGCAGTACTTC. It encodes CASSLTDRYEQYF.

The chain is built from TRBV7-2 and TRBJ2-5; D call uncertain. Deletions cut 5 bases from V and 5 bases from J, with 9 bases between. CDR1 is SGHTA, CDR2 FQGNSA, per germline. This CDR3 region has 12 residues. In DNA form, the CDR3 reads TGTGCCAGCAGCACGTTCCAGGAGACCCAGTACTTC. As protein: CASSTFQETQYF.

Remarks on this clonotype: The junction differs from germline at one of its ends, possibly a read error. This chain joins TRBV10-3 and TRBJ2-7; D is possibly TRBD1 (5 bases). The CDR3 length is 13 residues. Germline CDR1 reads ENHRY; CDR2 reads SYGVKD. The DNA of the CDR3 is TGTGACATCAGGGAAACGGGTCATTACGAGCAGTACTTC. Translating gives CDIRETGHYEQYF.

Remarks on this clonotype: An end of the junction does not agree with germline; a read error may underlie this. The chain uses TRBV2 and TRBJ1-1; possible D gene TRBD1, 6 bases. The CDR3 has 11 residues. Per germline, CDR1 SNHLY and CDR2 FYNNEI. The CDR3 loop is CASIEQGRAFF. The DNA for the CDR3 is TGTGCCAGCATTGAACAGGGACGCGCTTTCTTT.

On this clonotype itself: At one boundary the junction diverges from the germline segment, which might be a read error. V and J are TRBV3-1 and TRBJ1-2; D unresolved. The germline CDR1 and CDR2 sequences are LGHDT and YNNKEL (reference sequence). The CDR3 spans 15 residues. CDR3 sequence reads: CAGSQGRRRNYGYTF. CDR3 coding DNA: TGTGCCGGCAGCCAAGGAAGGCGGAGAAACTATGGCTACACCTTC.

The V gene is TRBV7-2, the J gene TRBJ2-5, with D perhaps matching TRBD2 (7 bases). Germline CDR1 reads SGHTA; CDR2 reads FQGNSA. CDR3 length: 15 residues. The V and J ends lost 1 base and 4 bases respectively, with 13 bases between them. CDR3 residues: CASSLVGGGPETQYF. The CDR3 nucleotides are TGTGCCAGCAGCTTAGTTGGGGGGGGGCCAGAGACCCAGTACTTC.

A few counts support this clonotype. This chain's CDR3 is CASSPVGIPADTQYF. Written as DNA, the CDR3 is TGTGCCAGCAGTCCCGTCGGGATTCCCGCAGATACGCAGTATTTT. The rearrangement links TRBV6-2 or TRBV6-3 to TRBJ2-3; a weak D match, TRBD2 (5 bases). Trimming took off 5 bases at V and 4 bases at J, with 16 bases between the two ends. The germline gives CDR1 MNHEY, CDR2 SVGEGT. This CDR3 is 15 amino acids long.

The chain carries TRBV7-2 and TRBJ2-7, with 8 bases fitting TRBD1. This CDR3 is 14 amino acids long. The germline gives CDR1 SGHTA, CDR2 FQGNSA. With V trimmed by 7 bases and J by 1 base, 6 bases remained unmatched. CDR3: CASTERQGSYEQYF. DNA of the CDR3: TGTGCCAGCACTGAACGACAGGGGTCCTACGAGCAGTACTTC.

A remark on this clonotype: Possible read error: a much larger clone is one base away. This chain uses TRBV15 with TRBJ2-6; D unresolved. The V gene's germline CDR1 is LNHNV and CDR2 YYDKDF (reference sequence). The length of the CDR3 is 17 residues. The V and J ends lost 0 bases and 0 bases respectively, with 9 bases between them. The CDR3 here is CATSRDVSGSGANVLTF. The CDR3 coding sequence is TGTGCCACCAGCAGAGATGTGTCCGGCTCTGGGGCCAACGTCCTGACTTTC.

This clonotype appeared once. The chain combines TRBV5-1 with TRBJ2-6; D remains unclear. Germline loops: CDR1 SGHRS, CDR2 YFSETQ. Trimming left V 0 bases short and J 4 bases short, with 5 bases between. This CDR3 has 14 residues. CDR3 coding DNA: TGCGCCAGCAGCTTGGAGGTCGGGGCCAACGTCCTGACTTTC. Encoded protein: CASSLEVGANVLTF.

This rearrangement joins TRBV12-5 to TRBJ2-1, with D perhaps TRBD1 (6 bases). Trimming stripped 1 base from V and 9 bases from J, with 16 bases between. Germline V gene lookup returns CDR1 LGHNT and CDR2 FRNRAP. The CDR3 consists of 15 residues. CDR3 nucleotide sequence: TGTGCTAGTGGTTTGGGGGACCCTGGGGGCCGTGAGCAGTTCTTC. Translating gives CASGLGDPGGREQFF.

This clonotype has just one count. The genes are TRBV7-9 and TRBJ2-7; maybe TRBD1 (6 bases). CDR3 length: 16 amino acids. V shed 5 bases and J shed 5 bases, with 22 bases lying between them. Germline-derived CDR1 and CDR2 are SEHNR and FQNEAQ (reference sequence). The CDR3 loop is CASSVTHRAPRNEQYF. For the CDR3, the DNA is TGTGCCAGCAGCGTAACCCACAGGGCTCCTAGGAACGAGCAGTACTTC.

The chain uses TRBV6-5 and TRBJ1-5, with TRBD1 as a possible D gene (5 bases). The length of the CDR3 is 15 residues. The germline V and J ends were trimmed by 2 bases and 1 base, with 9 bases remaining between them. Germline V CDR1 and CDR2: MNHEY, SVGAGI. CDR3 protein: CASSYRGGSNQPQHF. The CDR3 nucleotides are TGTGCCAGCAGTTACAGGGGCGGGAGCAATCAGCCCCAGCATTTT.

The chain combines TRBV7-9 with TRBJ1-2; 10 nucleotides match TRBD1. Germline CDR1 and CDR2: SEHNR and FQNEAQ (reference sequence). V was clipped by 2 bases and J by 5 bases; unmatched bases: 5. The CDR3 has 15 amino acids. In nucleotides, the CDR3 is TGTGCCAGCAGCTTAACCGGGACAGGGGCGTATGGCTACACCTTC. It translates to CASSLTGTGAYGYTF. The full variable domain, completed using reference TRBV7-9 and TRBJ1-2, is DTGVSQNPRHKITKRGQNVTFRCDPISEHNRLYWYRQTLGQGPEFLTYFQNEAQLEKSRLLSDRFSAERPKGSFSTLEIQRTEQGDSAMYLCASSLTGTGAYGYTFGSGTRLTVV.

The chain couples TRBV7-9 to TRBJ1-4; D gene ambiguous. The CDR3 covers 15 residues. CDR1 SEHNR and CDR2 FQNEAQ come from the germline V gene (reference sequence). Trimming took off 3 bases at V and 4 bases at J, with 12 bases between the two ends. DNA of the CDR3: TGTGCCAGCAGCTTCGACCGGGCCGGTAATGAAAAACTGTTTTTT. Translation: CASSFDRAGNEKLFF.

In this sample, this clonotype turned up a few times. The genes are TRBV20-1 and TRBJ2-4; perhaps TRBD1 as D (6 bases). Germline CDR1 is DFQATT and CDR2 is SNEGSKA (reference sequence). Trimming left V 5 bases short and J 2 bases short, with 16 bases between. CDR3 length: 15 residues. The CDR3 loop reads CSAADIGGTKNIQYF. The CDR3 bases are TGCAGTGCTGCCGATATAGGGGGTACCAAAAACATTCAGTACTTC.

Only a few counts were recorded for this clonotype. The rearrangement links TRBV20-1 to TRBJ2-1; 10 bases line up with TRBD1. CDR3 length equals 13 residues. Germline V gene sequence: CDR1 DFQATT, CDR2 SNEGSKA (reference sequence). After removal of 6 bases from V and 8 bases from J, the junction contained 7 bases not matched to a gene. CDR3 sequence (DNA): TGCAGTGCCCGGACAGGGGGTTTGGATGAGCAGTTCTTC. Its protein product is CSARTGGLDEQFF.

This clonotype was seen only once. The CDR3 DNA reads TGCGCCAGCAGCCATCGACAGGGGGCAGGTGAGCAGTACTTC. Protein product: CASSHRQGAGEQYF. The V and J genes are TRBV4-3 and TRBJ2-7; 10 nucleotides align to TRBD1. Trimming took 3 bases from V and 7 from J; bases not matched to a gene: 6. The CDR3 runs 14 residues. The germline V gene encodes CDR1 LGHNA and CDR2 YSLEER.

CDR3 sequence (DNA): TGTGCCAGCAGGCCCGCCGGGGAGGCCTATGGCTACACCTTC. Its translation is CASRPAGEAYGYTF. The chain is built from TRBV3-1 and TRBJ1-2, with no clear D. Germline V gene sequence: CDR1 LGHDT, CDR2 YNNKEL (reference sequence). This CDR3 is 14 amino acids long. Trimming pared 6 bases from V and 4 bases from J, leaving 15 bases between.

This clonotype was seen only a few times. For the CDR3, the DNA is TGTGCCAGCAGTAGGGACCCTTGGACAACGAAAGAGACCCAGTACTTC. It is translated as CASSRDPWTTKETQYF. V is TRBV27 and J is TRBJ2-5; either TRBD1 or TRBD2 may supply D (5 bases each). This CDR3 region has 16 residues. V lost 5 bases and J lost 3, with 19 bases in between. Germline-derived CDR1 and CDR2 are MNHEY and SMNVEV (reference sequence).

This clonotype has only a few counts. One end of the junction fails to match germline, which may point to a read error. The J gene is TRBJ1-2, the V gene TRBV6-6, with 7 bases that match TRBD1. The CDR3 runs 11 residues. Germline values: CDR1 MNHNY, CDR2 SVGAGI (reference sequence). The CDR3 loop is CASGDRYGYTF. The CDR3 DNA reads as TGTGCCAGCGGGGACAGATATGGTTACACCTTC.

The chain links TRBV4-2 to TRBJ2-3; the D is unclear. V lost 4 bases and J 0 bases, leaving 11 bases between the germline ends. Per the germline V gene, CDR1 is LGHNA and CDR2 is YNFKEQ. The CDR3 has 15 residues. CDR3 sequence: CASSPWQASTDTQYF. The CDR3 bases are TGTGCCAGCAGCCCCTGGCAGGCTAGCACAGATACGCAGTATTTT.